The 5 T cell receptor beta chains below all came from one sample that was sequenced in a study of blood T cells in healthy people across ages. Sample-barcoded 5' priming and a J-beta primer mix drove a second PCR of about 7 to 12 cycles. TCRdb re-analysed the 5' RACE reads in MiXCR, keeping a single row per CDR3 protein. This sample has about 570,000 distinct CDR3 sequences, with about 28% found just once. These data were also filed under a second study, of T cells of mothers and their children.

The sample comprised blood. These receptors were taken from a boy aged 2 to 9 in good health.

This chain uses TRBV7-2 with TRBJ2-7, with 14 bases matching TRBD2. Trimming took 5 bases from V and 2 from J; bases not matched to a gene: 2. Germline V lookup: CDR1 SGHTA, CDR2 FQGNSA. The CDR3 consists of 15 residues. CDR3 sequence reads: CASSRLAGGTYEQYF. CDR3 DNA: TGTGCCAGCAGCCGACTAGCGGGGGGGACCTACGAGCAGTACTTC.

V usage is TRBV20-1 and J usage is TRBJ2-7; D is unclear. The V gene's germline CDR1 is DFQATT and CDR2 SNEGSKA (reference sequence). V lost 3 bases, J lost 0 bases, and 9 bases lay in between. The CDR3 totals 13 residues. DNA of the CDR3: TGCAGTGCTAGTAGTCAGAACTCCTACGAGCAGTACTTC. This translates into CSASSQNSYEQYF.

This clonotype was counted a few times. The chain carries TRBV29-1 and TRBJ2-7; D is undetermined. The CDR3 extends over 15 amino acids. Germline CDR1 reads SQVTM; CDR2 reads ANQGSEA. With 0 bases removed from V and 3 bases from J, the gap between germline ends came to 15 bases. The CDR3 region has the DNA TGCAGCGTTGAAGAGGGTAGGGCGGAAAACTACGAGCAGTACTTC. The encoded protein is CSVEEGRAENYEQYF.

The genes are TRBV5-1 and TRBJ2-1, with 8 bases lining up with TRBD1. CDR1 and CDR2 from the germline V gene are SGHRS and YFSETQ. The CDR3 length is 15 residues. V was pared by 0 bases and J by 7 bases, with 6 bases of the junction left unmatched. The CDR3 coding sequence is TGCGCCAGCAGCTTGGTAGGACAGGGTATTAATGAGCAGTTCTTC. It translates to CASSLVGQGINEQFF.

The CDR3 loop reads CASSLKPTGGPQETQYF. CDR3 sequence (DNA): TGTGCCAGCAGCTTAAAGCCCACGGGCGGGCCCCAAGAGACCCAGTACTTC. V usage is TRBV7-6 and J usage is TRBJ2-5; perhaps TRBD2 as D (5 bases). Trimming took 2 bases from V and 1 from J, leaving 17 bases between them. The CDR3 has 17 residues. Germline V gene lookup returns CDR1 SGHVS and CDR2 FNYEAQ.